This T cell receptor (beta chain) appears in the sequencing data of a study of CD8 T cells in ankylosing spondylitis (dated by TCRdb to the late 2010s). For context, the study as a whole: T cell receptor beta repertoires were profiled in healthy donors and ankylosing spondylitis patients so that disease-linked TCR variants could be found. Samples of peripheral blood were taken, and for ankylosing spondylitis patients, synovial fluid was collected as well. The whole study cohort included 108 healthy donors and some 27 ankylosing spondylitis patients. Beyond this particular receptor, the publication reports: Some motif variants were previously reported in synovial fluid and blood of reactive arthritis patients, suggesting common disease-initiation mechanisms. According to the report, matched synovial fluid samples from ankylosing spondylitis patients were significantly enriched for the disease-linked clones. A CD8+ phenotype was shown by the disease-linked clones, which were found at relatively low frequencies in peripheral blood. Blood from ankylosing spondylitis patients appeared to be characterized by a TCR beta motif made up of several highly homologous amino acid variants.

V lost 0 bases and J lost 7 bases; the stretch between them is 11 bases long. The CDR1 and CDR2 encoded by the germline V gene are SGHRS and YFSETQ. The CDR3, cysteine through phenylalanine, is 13 amino acids long. Just CDR3 DNA is preserved here, 39 bases in frame from base 1. Turning to this clonotype: This clone's antigen is unknown. Per-nucleotide qualities are absent, and no much larger clonotype sits a single base away.

Data came from an Illumina HiSeq 2500. Quantitative 5'-RACE with molecular barcodes was the method used to prepare the TCR beta libraries. The authors' analysis ran thus. A new computational method, built on a probabilistic model of VDJ rearrangement, was used to identify disease-linked TCR variants. Using fastp trimming at Q25 and MiXCR clonotype assembly, TCRdb reanalyzed the public sequencing data and kept in-frame beta chains. CDR3 protein duplicates are merged, each entry listing the most common genes and DNA. The V and J calls were determined by TCRdb, not by the authors. The sample table holds 340,000 or so distinct CDR3 sequences, of which about 14% were seen once. Of the sample, less than 1.1% is held by the ten largest clones.

The TCR comes from a male donor with ankylosing spondylitis or in good health (not recorded which). The sequenced sample consisted of blood, either unsorted or a sorted T cell fraction (not recorded which). Recombination linked TRBV5-1 to TRBJ2-7; no confident D gene assignment can be made. CDR3 region: CASSLGQFQEQYF. The nucleotides are TGCGCCAGCAGCTTGGGTCAGTTCCAGGAGCAGTACTTC.